The TCR beta chain under discussion was sequenced for a study of cytomegalovirus exposure and HLA in healthy donors. General study findings and limits: Later, TCR association rates were found to vary by HLA locus, highest for DRB1 and lowest for HLA-C.

Remarks on this clone: Antigen specificity is unknown.

Germline V CDR1 and CDR2: SGHAT, FQNNGV. Trimming took 2 bases from V and 1 from J, leaving 13 bases between them. CDR3 length: 16 amino acids. PCR amplification relied on 60 Vbeta primers (plus 13 Jbeta primers). Repertoires were generated with immunoSEQ multiplex PCR, while TCRdb's copy carries only in-frame clones and drops some. Of 150,000 to 200,000 clones listed, less than 85% are singletons. This receptor was taken from a male donor in good health and CMV-seronegative. The genes are TRBV11-2 and TRBJ2-3; D may be TRBD1 (6 bases). The sequencing sample was made of PBMCs. The DNA of the CDR3 is TGTGCCAGCAGCTTAACGCCGGCAGGGGGCACAGATACGCAGTATTTT. Its protein product is CASSLTPAGGTDTQYF.